This TCR beta chain was observed in a study of human versus mouse CDR3 diversity and MHC coevolution. Study context: Samples had between roughly 0.6 x 10^7 and 1.8 x 10^7 valid reads. Regarding the study as a whole: Two of the three human donors had the lowest clonal inequality.

This clone was counted once. Its antigen is unknown. The ends were cut back, 5 bases at V and 1 base at J, with 11 bases in the middle. The CDR3 has 14 amino acids. In germline, CDR1 is SGHNT, CDR2 YENEEA. Clones were sequenced by immunoSEQ multiplex PCR, and TCRdb holds only the in-frame ones, with some missing. The sample consists of some 82,000 clones, 93% of them appearing once. The origin of this receptor is a person between 25 and 70 years old in good health. The chain has TRBV11-3 and TRBJ1-1; a weak D match, TRBD1 (6 bases). Sequencing was done on a sample of naive CD4+ T cells from blood. Noted subset: CD45RO-negative CD62L-positive naive CD4 T cells. CDR3 sequence reads: CASSPGGQNTEAFF. CDR3 in DNA: TGTGCCAGCAGCCCCGGGGGGCAGAACACTGAAGCTTTCTTT.